This T cell receptor (beta chain) was observed in a study of early T cells in non-severe SARS-CoV-2 infection. About the study: Bulk RNA isolated from unsorted whole blood underwent sequencing; chains were not paired.

MiXCR, applied by TCRdb to the 5' RACE reads, yields one record per CDR3 protein. The sample lists about 69,000 distinct CDR3 sequences; roughly 4.8% were seen once. A few counts support this clonotype. Per the germline V gene, CDR1 is SGDLS and CDR2 is YYNGEE. The CDR3 length is 17 residues. The trim removed 0 bases at V and 8 bases at J, leaving 13 bases unmatched. The receptor was derived from an adult who was a healthcare worker with PCR-confirmed SARS-CoV-2 infection or an uninfected control (not recorded which). The donor label of this sample is uncertain. The V call is TRBV9, the J call TRBJ2-1, with 8 bases lining up with TRBD2. The sequences come from whole blood, collected at baseline. CDR3 region: CASSVVSQAGAVDEQFF. The CDR3 DNA follows: TGTGCCAGCAGCGTAGTCAGCCAAGCGGGGGCCGTTGATGAGCAGTTCTTC.